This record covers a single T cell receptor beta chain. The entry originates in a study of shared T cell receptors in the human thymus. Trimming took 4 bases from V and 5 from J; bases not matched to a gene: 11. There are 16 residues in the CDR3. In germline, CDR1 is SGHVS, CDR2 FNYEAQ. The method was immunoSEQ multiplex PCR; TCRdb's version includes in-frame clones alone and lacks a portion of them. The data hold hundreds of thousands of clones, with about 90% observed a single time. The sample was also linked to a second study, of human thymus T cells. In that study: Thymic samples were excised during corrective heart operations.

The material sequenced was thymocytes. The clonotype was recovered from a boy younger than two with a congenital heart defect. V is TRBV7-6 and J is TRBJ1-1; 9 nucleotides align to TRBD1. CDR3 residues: CASSCGQGLNLTEAFF. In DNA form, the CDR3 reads TGTGCCAGCAGCTGCGGACAGGGGCTCAATTTAACTGAAGCTTTCTTT.